The clone carrying this T cell receptor beta chain has a single count. Germline CDR1 and CDR2: SGHTA and FQGNSA. With 1 base removed from V and 4 bases from J, the gap between germline ends came to 10 bases. The CDR3 totals 14 residues. This specimen belongs to a study of T cell responses to AZD1222 COVID-19 vaccine. This table comes from immunoSEQ multiplex PCR, and its TCRdb copy is limited to in-frame clones, with some not included. The table has under 200,000 clones, about 90% seen once. The TCR was taken from an adult in good health. The chain uses TRBV7-2 and TRBJ1-1; D remains ambiguous. Source: peripheral blood, taken on day 0 of AZD1222 vaccination. CDR3 nucleotide sequence: TGTGCCAGCAGCTTAGGCCCCCCGGGCACTGAAGCTTTCTTT. Translated: CASSLGPPGTEAFF. Full variable domain (remainder filled in from reference TRBV7-2 and TRBJ1-1): GAGVSQSPSNKVTEKGKDVELRCDPISGHTALYWYRQSLGQGLEFLIYFQGNSAPDKSGLPSDRFSAERTGGSVSTLTIQRTQQEDSAVYLCASSLGPPGTEAFFGQGTRLTVV.